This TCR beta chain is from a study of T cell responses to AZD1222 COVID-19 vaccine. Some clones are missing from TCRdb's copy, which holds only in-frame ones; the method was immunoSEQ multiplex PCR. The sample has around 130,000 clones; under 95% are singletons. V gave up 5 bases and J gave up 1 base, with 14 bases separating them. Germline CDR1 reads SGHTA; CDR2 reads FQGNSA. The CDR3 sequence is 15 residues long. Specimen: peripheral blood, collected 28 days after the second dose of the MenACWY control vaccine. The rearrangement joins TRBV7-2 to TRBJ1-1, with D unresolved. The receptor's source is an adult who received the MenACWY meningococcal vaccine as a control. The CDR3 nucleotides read TGTGCCAGCAGCGCATTAGGACTGCAGAACACTGAAGCTTTCTTT. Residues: CASSALGLQNTEAFF.